This T cell receptor beta chain emerged from a study of cytomegalovirus exposure and HLA in healthy donors (dated by TCRdb to about 2017). As for the study more broadly: In an earlier analysis of 587 of the donors, 276 Gb of sequence data and roughly 100 million unique TCR beta sequences from approximately 180 million T cells were reported. An early release covering 500 to 750 HLA-typed donors comprised approximately 290 gigabases of sequencing data and around 86 million unique TCR sequences. Among the roughly 390 genotyped donors, approximately 77% belonged to the genetic ancestry cluster associated with self-reported Caucasian donors. The study aimed to test whether signatures of past pathogen exposure could be identified by cataloging public T cell receptors. The T cell repertoires of 550 to 850 subjects were profiled by immunosequencing and related to cytomegalovirus serostatus. In addition to the first cohort of approximately 670 subjects, a separate validation cohort of 130 or so different subjects was used. The study combined high-throughput TCR immunosequencing, statistical association of individual TCRs with disease status, and machine learning to predict cytomegalovirus infection status. A later analysis re-examined previously published TCR beta repertoires from more than 650 donors and added high-resolution HLA genotyping to investigate patterns of TCR occurrence. Rather than using new phenotypic data, the later analysis identified candidate immune exposures from TCR beta sequences and from how often those sequences occurred across donors. An earlier analysis of around 540 of the donors applied high-throughput TCR beta sequencing to assess whether each TCR beta V gene segment acted as functional or pseudogenic. Donor age, sex, ethnicity and CMV serostatus were compiled alongside the repertoire data. A later genetic analysis used genome-wide SNP genotypes for 398 of the 666 donors, treating that subset as a discovery cohort. All discovery cohort repertoires had been generated using a single sequencing platform. HLA typing covered class I and class II loci at four-digit resolution. The number of typed donors differed by locus: about 620-630 for A, B, C, DRB1 and DQB1; approximately 520 for DQA1; fewer than 610 for DPA1; and 450 to 480 for DPB1. About 5 DR-DQ haplotypes were handled as single units for association and clustering, since linkage in the cohort was strong. On average, around 240,000 unique TCR beta nucleotide sequences were sequenced per donor among a few hundred genotyped donors of the cohort, with about 17% of those sequences being non-productive. What the research found in general, with its limitations: Most TCR sequences were seen in very few donors, while some public TCRs were found in many individuals. A later analysis found that HLA-associated TCR beta chains were more clonally expanded and had lower generation probabilities than equally common non-associated chains. In an earlier analysis of around 600 of the donors, most TCR beta V segments appeared in productive rearrangements about 87% or about 30% of the time, broadly matching IMGT annotations. Assigning TCR associations to individual alleles was difficult when HLA alleles, especially DR and DQ, strongly co-occurred. In a later analysis, several top co-occurrence clusters were reported to appear linked to parvovirus B19, influenza, CMV and Epstein-Barr virus. A few of the identified cytomegalovirus-associated TCR beta chains were confirmed in vitro to be specific for cytomegalovirus antigens. Specific HLA alleles were associated with 16,951 TCR beta sequences at a false discovery rate of 0.05 in a later analysis. The study gave a list of 150 to 200 TCR beta chains associated with cytomegalovirus. Presence/absence analyses assumed roughly uniform sequencing depth across donors, an assumption that may not hold. A cluster of highly shared sequence variants was judged likely to represent a technical artifact of the sequencing pipeline. Over 15 rarely observed V segments, including chromosome 9 orphons, were excluded from the earlier analysis of several hundred of the donors because counts were too low. Linkage disequilibrium might explain the correlated functional status among segregating V segments, but an unknown experimental factor could not be excluded. For the cohort, immune exposure information was limited to CMV serostatus. A further reported finding was that TCR beta sequences accurately predicted the HLA-A and HLA-B alleles for most subjects in the first cohort. A later analysis found that TCR association rates varied across HLA loci, with DRB1 alleles showing the most associated TCRs and HLA-C alleles the fewest. According to a later genetic analysis, donors in an Asian-associated ancestry cluster had fewer N-insertions in productive TCRs than the roughly 700-donor mean. A later genetic analysis associated a missense DCLRE1C variant with V-gene and J-gene trimming of TCR beta chains, and an independent cohort replicated the association. HLA typing was unavailable for some donors at each locus, so association tests used only the typed subset. In a later analysis, most CMV-associated TCR beta chains were found to appear HLA-restricted, with HLA associations seemingly driven largely by CMV exposure. The classifier was reported to diagnose cytomegalovirus status with high specificity and sensitivity in both the original cohort and the validation cohort. The authors suggested that the approach could potentially be extended to other disease states and immunological phenotypes. Some IMGT-functional V segments, including TRBV6-2 and TRBV6-3, could not be distinguished by the 87-base-pair reads and were therefore excluded. This cohort had only TCR beta chains sequenced, and the lack of alpha or paired-chain data limited which features could be detected.

The library was made by the immunoSEQ multiplex PCR assay. A mixture of 60 forward primers for TCR Vbeta segments and 13 reverse primers for TCR Jbeta segments was used in the multiplex PCR. Amplification of the CDR3 region of rearranged TCR beta genes was performed with a multiplex PCR assay on genomic DNA. The Illumina HiSeq System was used to sequence the amplified TCR beta libraries as 87-base-pair reads. The paper's data handling went like this. Across the 600 to 700 repertoires, a later analysis counted tens of millions of unique TCR beta chains, around 11 million of which were shared by at least two donors. Raw reads were error-corrected and collapsed into unique sequences by a nearest-neighbor algorithm in which closely related sequences were merged to remove PCR and sequencing errors. V, D and J gene segments were assigned by aligning CDR3 sequences to IMGT reference sequences. For a sequence to be retained, at least a six-nucleotide match to both a V gene segment and a J gene segment was required. Rearrangements were classified as productive when the CDR3 lacked stop codons and remained in frame with V and J, and all other rearrangements were classified as non-productive. CDR3 was defined by IMGT convention, running from the second conserved V-encoded cysteine to the conserved J-encoded phenylalanine. In an earlier analysis of 500 to 650 of the donors, sequences lacking an unambiguous match to a single V gene segment were excluded. An earlier analysis of 587 of the donors called V segments functional above 56.7% productive rearrangements and segregating when the between-donor standard deviation exceeded 5%. A statistical classification framework was built to diagnose cytomegalovirus status from the catalog of TCR beta chain sequences. In a later analysis, TCR nucleotide sequences were compared against IMGT/GENE-DB human TR gene sequences so that V and J genes could be assigned. In a later analysis, CDR3 sequences and most-parsimonious VDJ recombination scenarios were assigned using the TCRdist pipeline. In a later analysis, each TCR beta chain was defined by its CDR3 amino acid sequence together with its V-gene family, and reads lacking a unique V-gene family were excluded. As a way to deal with suspected cross-contamination and a sequencing artifact, a later analysis dropped over 550 nucleotide sequences that were highly shared and had low generation probability. In a later analysis, a clonal expansion index was calculated for each public chain from normalized within-repertoire ranks of inferred template counts. A later analysis computed generation probabilities with a VDJ recombination model fitted to out-of-frame rearrangements, and checked the results against IGoR. In a later analysis, TCR-TCR, TCR-HLA and TCR-CMV co-occurrence was scored with hypergeometric tests, and a repertoire-size bias correction was applied to TCR pairs. In a later analysis, false discovery rates were estimated by permuting HLA or CMV assignments 20 times. In a later analysis, co-occurring TCRs were grouped using DBSCAN, with TCRdist sequence similarity added in when clustering inside HLA-allele-positive subsets. For co-occurrence clustering, repertoires with fewer than 30,000 or more than 120,000 public chains were excluded, along with four or five repertoires with anomalous nucleotide sharing. TCRdb provides this immuneACCESS table in a form limited to in-frame rearrangements. Some clones are lacking; in checked studies, under half of them reflect an unresolved V gene, and why the rest are absent is not known. That table supplies the V and J calls and clone size; D and trimming were determined from the DNA. The sample records fewer than 250,000 clones, around 80% of which are singletons. Approximately 2.9% of the sample is held by the ten biggest clonotypes.

A word on this clone: Its antigen is unknown. No quality values exist for individual bases; no much larger clone is one base distant.

The cohort consisted of 666 healthy bone marrow donors. All cohort members were sampled while nominally healthy, although unrecorded immune exposures were likely present. The donor tested CMV seronegative, placing the donor among the 352 seronegative members of the cohort. Every donor gave a peripheral blood sample, and the peripheral blood mononuclear cells from that sample were used for TCR beta sequencing. The Qiagen DNeasy Blood Extraction Kit was used to extract genomic DNA from the blood cell samples. V is clipped by 3 bases and J by 2 bases, and the sequence between their germline boundaries is 10 bases long. CDR3 length: 15 amino acids, cysteine to phenylalanine. The DNA shown is the 45-base CDR3, in frame from base 1. CDR1 and CDR2, per the germline V gene, are SGHAT and FQNNGV.

Material: PBMCs. This TCR derives from a man under 40 in good health and CMV-seronegative. Recombination connected TRBV11-2 to TRBJ2-2; TRBD2 is a weak D gene call, 6 bases matching. At the DNA level, the sequence is TGTGCCAGCAGCTTTACCGGGACTAACACCGGGGAGCTGTTTTTT. Its protein reads: CASSFTGTNTGELFF.